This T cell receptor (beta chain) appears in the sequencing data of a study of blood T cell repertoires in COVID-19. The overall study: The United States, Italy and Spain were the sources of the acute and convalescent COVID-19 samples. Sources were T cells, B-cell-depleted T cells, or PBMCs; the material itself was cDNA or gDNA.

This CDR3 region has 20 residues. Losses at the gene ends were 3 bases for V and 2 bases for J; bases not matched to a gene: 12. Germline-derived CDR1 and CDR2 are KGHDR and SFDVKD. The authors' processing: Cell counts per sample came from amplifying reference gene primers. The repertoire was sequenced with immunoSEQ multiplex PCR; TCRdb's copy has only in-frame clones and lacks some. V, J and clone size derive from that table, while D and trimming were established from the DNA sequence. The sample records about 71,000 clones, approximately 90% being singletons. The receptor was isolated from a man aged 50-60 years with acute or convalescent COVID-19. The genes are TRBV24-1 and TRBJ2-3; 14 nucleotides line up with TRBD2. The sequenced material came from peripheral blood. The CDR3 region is CATSDPRLAGGLINTDTQYF. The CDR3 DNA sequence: TGTGCCACCAGTGATCCCAGACTAGCGGGAGGGCTTATAAACACAGATACGCAGTATTTT.